The sequence of this T cell receptor (beta chain) was determined in a study of shared clonotypes between healthy human individuals. Points from the study as a whole: Among non-shared clonotypes, generation probabilities were lower than among those shared by all four donors. A few donors had about 5% of their naive CD4 clonotypes in common.

Using immunoSEQ multiplex PCR, the repertoire was profiled, and TCRdb retains in-frame clones only, with some absent. The data contain about 1.5 million clones, 95% to 97% of them seen just once; the ten biggest clones take up 0.95% to 1.5%. In the case of this clone: Its antigen is as yet unknown.

The receptor was derived from a man younger than 45 in good health. The sample taken for sequencing was naive CD4+ T cells sorted from blood. Subset given: CD45RA+ positively selected.

The CDR3 loop reads CASSPPGVGSGNTIYF. CDR3 DNA sequence: TGTGCCAGCAGTCCCCCCGGGGTAGGGTCTGGAAACACCATATATTTT. V and J are TRBV28 and TRBJ1-3; no definite D call. V was clipped by 5 bases and J by 1 base, with 15 bases between them. The CDR3 length is 16 residues. Germline assignment: CDR1 MDHEN and CDR2 SYDVKM. Looking up the rest from reference TRBV28 and TRBJ1-3 gives the full variable domain: DVKVTQSSRYLVKRTGEKVFLECVQDMDHENMFWYRQDPGLGLRLIYFSYDVKMKEKGDIPEGYSVSREKKERFSLILESASTNQTSMYLCASSPPGVGSGNTIYFGEGSWLTVV.